This entry features one T cell receptor (delta chain) sequence. Its antigen is unidentified. The data derive from a study of Vδ1+ human thymocytes. There are 19 residues in the CDR3. Germline CDR1 reads TSWWSYY; CDR2 reads QGS. V lost 0 bases and J 0 bases, leaving 20 bases between the germline ends. Study-wide results and limits: TRG sequences recurred across donors, whereas TRD sequences stayed essentially private. Bulk data may be misread because of unexpected Vdelta2 sequences. Thymic delta-chain repertoires held roughly 19% Vdelta2 sequences and few Vdelta3, despite high sort purity. In the thymus, TRG and TRD repertoires looked highly polyclonal with Gaussian CDR3 lengths.

The sorted cells were CD3+ Vdelta1+ Vdelta2- thymocytes from alphabeta-depleted thymus. RNA was extracted from the cells and then reverse transcribed. CDR3 amplicons came from multiplex PCR with pooled V-gene forward and constant-region reverse primers. TCRdb re-called clones from the multiplex PCR reads using CATT. The sample includes 70,000 to 90,000 delta-chain clones, roughly a third of them seen just once. The source is a boy younger than two who had congenital heart surgery. The sequenced sample was Vdelta1+ gamma-delta thymocytes from the thymus. The sample's subset: FACS-sorted CD3+ TCRalphabeta- TCRVdelta1+ TCRVdelta2- thymocytes. The chain employs TRDV1 and TRDJ1, with D tentatively TRDD3 (6 bases). The CDR3 spells CALGELTSPWGPYTDKLIF. As DNA, the CDR3 is TGTGCTCTTGGGGAACTCACTAGTCCCTGGGGACCCTACACCGATAAACTCATCTTT.